Presented here are 3 T cell receptor beta chains from one specimen sequenced in a study of T cell clones after liver transplantation. Repertoires were generated with immunoSEQ multiplex PCR, while TCRdb's copy carries only in-frame clones and drops some. The data show tens of thousands of clones, with 71% seen just once and approximately 16% held by the top ten. The sequences come from CD4+ T cells from blood, collected before liver transplant. These receptors were obtained from a human donor who received a liver transplant.

The chain has TRBV18 and TRBJ2-1; no reliable D call. V was pared by 5 bases and J by 4 bases, with 9 bases between. Germline V lookup: CDR1 KGHSH, CDR2 LQKENI. This CDR3 region has 13 residues. The CDR3 DNA is TGTGCCAGCTCATATGACGGGTACAATGAGCAGTTCTTC. Amino acid sequence: CASSYDGYNEQFF.

The chain joins TRBV29-1 to TRBJ1-4; TRBD1 might be the D (5 bases). Germline V CDR1 and CDR2: SQVTM, ANQGSEA. Deletions cut 6 bases from V and 3 bases from J, with 14 bases between. This CDR3 region has 14 residues. CDR3 amino acids: CSVGHGGSNEKLFF. The CDR3 DNA reads as TGCAGCGTAGGACATGGTGGGTCTAATGAAAAACTGTTTTTT. Full variable domain (outside the CDR3, taken from reference TRBV29-1 and TRBJ1-4): SAVISQKPSRDICQRGTSLTIQCQVDSQVTMMFWYRQQPGQSLTLIATANQGSEATYESGFVIDKFPISRPNLTFSTLTVSNMSPEDSSIYLCSVGHGGSNEKLFFGSGTQLSVL.

The chain's CDR3 is CASSPDTYNEQFF. In DNA, the CDR3 is TGTGCCAGCAGCCCGGACACTTACAATGAGCAGTTCTTC. The J gene is TRBJ2-1, the V gene TRBV6-6; the D gene is possibly TRBD1 (5 bases). The germline V and J ends were trimmed by 6 bases and 4 bases, with 10 bases remaining between them. CDR1 is MNHNY, CDR2 SVGAGI, per germline (reference sequence). The CDR3 sequence is 13 residues long.